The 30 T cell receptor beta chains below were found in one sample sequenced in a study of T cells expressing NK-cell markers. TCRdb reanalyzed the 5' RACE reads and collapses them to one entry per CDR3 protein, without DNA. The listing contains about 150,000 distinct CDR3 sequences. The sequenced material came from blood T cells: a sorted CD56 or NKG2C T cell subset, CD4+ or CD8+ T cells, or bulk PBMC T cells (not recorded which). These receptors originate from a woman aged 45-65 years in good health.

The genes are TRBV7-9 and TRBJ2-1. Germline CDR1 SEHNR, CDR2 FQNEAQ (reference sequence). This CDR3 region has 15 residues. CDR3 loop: CASTAEGSSYNEQFF.

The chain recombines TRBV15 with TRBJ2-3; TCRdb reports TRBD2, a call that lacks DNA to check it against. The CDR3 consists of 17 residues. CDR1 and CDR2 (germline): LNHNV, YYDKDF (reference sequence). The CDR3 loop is CATRDTSGGTSTDTQYF.

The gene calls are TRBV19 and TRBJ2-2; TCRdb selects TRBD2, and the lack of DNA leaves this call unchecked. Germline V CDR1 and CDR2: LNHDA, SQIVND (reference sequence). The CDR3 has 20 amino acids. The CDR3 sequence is CASSIDFRTSGLAGTGELFF.

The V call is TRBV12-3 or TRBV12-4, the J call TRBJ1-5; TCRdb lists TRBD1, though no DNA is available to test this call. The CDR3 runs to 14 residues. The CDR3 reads CASSPTGMYQPQHF.

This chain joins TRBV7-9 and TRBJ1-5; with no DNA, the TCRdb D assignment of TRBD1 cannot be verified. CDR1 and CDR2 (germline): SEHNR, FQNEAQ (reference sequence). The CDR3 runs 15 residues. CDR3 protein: CASSLGSQEDQPQHF.

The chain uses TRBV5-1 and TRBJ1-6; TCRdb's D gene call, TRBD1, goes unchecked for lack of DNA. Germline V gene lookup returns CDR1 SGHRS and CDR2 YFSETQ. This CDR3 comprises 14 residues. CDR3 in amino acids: CASSPEGANSPLHF.

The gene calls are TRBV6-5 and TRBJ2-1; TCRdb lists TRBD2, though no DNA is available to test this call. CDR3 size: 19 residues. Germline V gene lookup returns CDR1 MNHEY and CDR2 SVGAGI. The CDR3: CASSYSMGTSVHQANEQFF.

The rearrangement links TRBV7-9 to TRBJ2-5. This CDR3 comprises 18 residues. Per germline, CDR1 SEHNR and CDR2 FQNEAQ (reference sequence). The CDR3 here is CASSLALSGNLREETQYF.

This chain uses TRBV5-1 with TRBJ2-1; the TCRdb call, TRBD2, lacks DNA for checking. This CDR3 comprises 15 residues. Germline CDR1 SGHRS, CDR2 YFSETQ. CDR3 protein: CASSFGLVGDSEQFF.

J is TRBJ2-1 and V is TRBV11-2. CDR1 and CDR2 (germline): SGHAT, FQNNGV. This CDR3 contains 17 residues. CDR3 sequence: CASSLDEKRGLGNEQFF.

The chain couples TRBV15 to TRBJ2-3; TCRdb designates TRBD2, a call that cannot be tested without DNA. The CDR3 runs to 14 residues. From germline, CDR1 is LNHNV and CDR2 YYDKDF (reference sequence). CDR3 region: CATSPVEASDTQYF. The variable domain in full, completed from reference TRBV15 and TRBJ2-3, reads DAMVIQNPRYQVTQFGKPVTLSCSQTLNHNVMYWYQQKSSQAPKLLFHYYDKDFNNEADTPDNFQSRRPNTSFCFLDIRSPGLGDTAMYLCATSPVEASDTQYFGPGTRLTVL.

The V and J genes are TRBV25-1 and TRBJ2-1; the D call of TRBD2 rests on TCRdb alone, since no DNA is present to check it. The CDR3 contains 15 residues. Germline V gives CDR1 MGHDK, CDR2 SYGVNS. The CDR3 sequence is CASSDGAGGPDEQFF.

This chain's CDR3 is CASSLVTAYEQYF. This chain links TRBV12-3 or TRBV12-4 with TRBJ2-7. The CDR3 extends over 13 amino acids.

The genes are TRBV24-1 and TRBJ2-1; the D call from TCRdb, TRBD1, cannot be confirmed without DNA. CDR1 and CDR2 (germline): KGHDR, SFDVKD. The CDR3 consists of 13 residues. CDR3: CATGGSSYNEQFF.

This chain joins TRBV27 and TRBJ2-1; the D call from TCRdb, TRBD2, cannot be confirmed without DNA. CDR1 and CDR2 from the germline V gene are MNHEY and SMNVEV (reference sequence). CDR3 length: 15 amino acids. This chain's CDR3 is CASSSGTASYNEQFF.

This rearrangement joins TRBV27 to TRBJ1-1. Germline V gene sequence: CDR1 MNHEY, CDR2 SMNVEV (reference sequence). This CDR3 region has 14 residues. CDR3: CASSLRDGYTEAFF.

The CDR3: CASSEAGGGTGVYEQYF. This chain connects TRBV6-1 to TRBJ2-7; TCRdb's assignment of TRBD1 cannot be checked, as there is no DNA. Germline CDR1 is MNHNS and CDR2 is SASEGT. This CDR3 spans 17 amino acids.

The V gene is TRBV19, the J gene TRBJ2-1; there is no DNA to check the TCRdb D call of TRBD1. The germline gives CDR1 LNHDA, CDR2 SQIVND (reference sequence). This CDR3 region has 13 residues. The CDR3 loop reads CASGQGFLHEQFF.

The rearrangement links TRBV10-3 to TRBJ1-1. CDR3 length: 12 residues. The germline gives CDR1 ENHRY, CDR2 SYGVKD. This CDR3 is CAISDGGTEAFF.

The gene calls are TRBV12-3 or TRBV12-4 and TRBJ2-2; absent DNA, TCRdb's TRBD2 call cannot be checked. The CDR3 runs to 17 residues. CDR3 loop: CASSLALAGEYAGELFF.

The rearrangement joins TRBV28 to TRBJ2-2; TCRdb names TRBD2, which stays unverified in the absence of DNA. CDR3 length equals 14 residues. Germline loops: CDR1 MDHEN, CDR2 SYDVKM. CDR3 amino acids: CASSRRGDTGELFF. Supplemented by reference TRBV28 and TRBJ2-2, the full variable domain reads DVKVTQSSRYLVKRTGEKVFLECVQDMDHENMFWYRQDPGLGLRLIYFSYDVKMKEKGDIPEGYSVSREKKERFSLILESASTNQTSMYLCASSRRGDTGELFFGEGSRLTVL.

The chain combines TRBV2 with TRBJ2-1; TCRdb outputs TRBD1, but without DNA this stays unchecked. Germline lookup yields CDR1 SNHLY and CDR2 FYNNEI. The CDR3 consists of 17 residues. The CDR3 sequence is CATGPLGGQGYNNEQFF.

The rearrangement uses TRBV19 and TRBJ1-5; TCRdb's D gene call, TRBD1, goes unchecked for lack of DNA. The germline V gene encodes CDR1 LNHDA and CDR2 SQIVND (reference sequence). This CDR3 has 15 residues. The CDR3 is CASSMGGTVFGPQHF.

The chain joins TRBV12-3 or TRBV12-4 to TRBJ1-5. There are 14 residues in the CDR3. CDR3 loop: CASSPRNSNQPQHF.

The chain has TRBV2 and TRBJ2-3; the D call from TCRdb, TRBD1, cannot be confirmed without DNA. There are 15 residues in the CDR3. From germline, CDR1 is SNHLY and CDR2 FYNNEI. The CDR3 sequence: CASSGNRGSPYTQYF.

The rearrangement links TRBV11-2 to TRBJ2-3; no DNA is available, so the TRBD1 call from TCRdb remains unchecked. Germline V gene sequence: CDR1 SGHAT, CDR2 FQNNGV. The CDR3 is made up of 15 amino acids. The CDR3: CASSPGPPSTDTQYF.

The CDR3 reads CASSFPSGSNEQFF. V and J are TRBV7-2 and TRBJ2-1; the TCRdb D gene call, TRBD2, has no DNA to confirm it. The CDR3 is made up of 14 amino acids. Germline assignment: CDR1 SGHTA and CDR2 FQGNSA.

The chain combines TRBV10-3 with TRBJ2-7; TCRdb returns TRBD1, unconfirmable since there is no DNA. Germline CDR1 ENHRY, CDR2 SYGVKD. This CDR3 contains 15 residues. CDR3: CAISGPGDGTYEQYF.

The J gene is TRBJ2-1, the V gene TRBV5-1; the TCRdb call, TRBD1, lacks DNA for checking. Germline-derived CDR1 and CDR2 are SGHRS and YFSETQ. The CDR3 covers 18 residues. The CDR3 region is CASSLQAAIFSSYNEQFF.

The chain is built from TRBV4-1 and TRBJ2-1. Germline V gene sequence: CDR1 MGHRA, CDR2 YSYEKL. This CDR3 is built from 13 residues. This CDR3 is CASSLRSGNEQFF.